The T cell receptor (beta chain) described here comes from a study of tumor-infiltrating lymphocytes in oesophageal squamous cell carcinoma. This clonotype was detected many times. Per germline, CDR1 ENHRY and CDR2 SYGVKD. The CDR3 extends over 13 amino acids. V was cut by 0 bases and J by 5 bases, with 5 bases left in between. TCRdb re-analysed the PCR reads in MiXCR, keeping a single row per CDR3 protein. Of about 17,000 distinct CDR3 sequences in the sample, roughly 53% were seen once. This chain joins TRBV10-3 and TRBJ2-4; D not certain. The sample comprised esophageal tumor tissue. This TCR derives from a male donor with esophageal squamous cell carcinoma. The CDR3 spells CAISESAENIQYF. CDR3 coding DNA: TGTGCCATCAGTGAGTCGGCAGAAAACATTCAGTACTTC.